This TCR beta chain was profiled in a study of control samples from healthy donors and cancer patients. The V and J ends lost 2 bases and 2 bases respectively, with 1 base between them. From germline, CDR1 is SNHLY and CDR2 FYNNEI. This CDR3 has 13 residues. Clones were read by immunoSEQ multiplex PCR, and TCRdb kept only the in-frame ones, dropping some. The table includes more than 100,000 clones, around nine tenths detected once. The V gene is TRBV2, the J gene TRBJ2-6; D not certain. The source of this sequence is a man aged 45-65 years with head and neck cancer. The source material was PBMCs. CDR3 sequence: CASSETGANVLTF. The CDR3 region has the DNA TGTGCCAGCAGTGAAACTGGGGCCAACGTCCTGACTTTC.